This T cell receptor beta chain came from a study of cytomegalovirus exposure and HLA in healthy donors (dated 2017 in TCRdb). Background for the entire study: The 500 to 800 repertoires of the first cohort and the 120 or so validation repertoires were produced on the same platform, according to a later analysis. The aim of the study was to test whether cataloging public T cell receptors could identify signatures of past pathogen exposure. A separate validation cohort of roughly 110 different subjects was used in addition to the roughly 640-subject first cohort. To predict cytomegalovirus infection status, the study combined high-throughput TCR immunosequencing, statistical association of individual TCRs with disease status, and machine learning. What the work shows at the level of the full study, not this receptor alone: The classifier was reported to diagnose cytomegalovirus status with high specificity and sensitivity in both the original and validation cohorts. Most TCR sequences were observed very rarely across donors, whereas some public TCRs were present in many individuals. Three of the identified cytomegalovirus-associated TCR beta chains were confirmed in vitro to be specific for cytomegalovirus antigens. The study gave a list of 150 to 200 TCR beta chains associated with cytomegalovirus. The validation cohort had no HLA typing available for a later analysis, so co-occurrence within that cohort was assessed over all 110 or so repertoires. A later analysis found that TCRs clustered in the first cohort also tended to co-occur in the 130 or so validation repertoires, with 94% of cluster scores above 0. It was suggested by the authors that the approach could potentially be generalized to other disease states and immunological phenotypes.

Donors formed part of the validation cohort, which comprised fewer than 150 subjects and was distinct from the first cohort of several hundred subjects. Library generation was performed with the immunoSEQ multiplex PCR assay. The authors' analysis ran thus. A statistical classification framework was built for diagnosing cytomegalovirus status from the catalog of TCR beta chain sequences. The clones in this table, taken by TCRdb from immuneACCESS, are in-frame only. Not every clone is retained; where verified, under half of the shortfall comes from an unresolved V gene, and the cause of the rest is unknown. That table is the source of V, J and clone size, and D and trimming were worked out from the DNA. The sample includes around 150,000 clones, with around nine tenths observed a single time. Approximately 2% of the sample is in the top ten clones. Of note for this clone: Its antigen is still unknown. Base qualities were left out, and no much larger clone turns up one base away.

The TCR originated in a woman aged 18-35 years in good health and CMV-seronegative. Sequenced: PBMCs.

CDR3 sequence: CASSPDGTGGDEQFF. The DNA sequence is given as TGTGCCAGCAGCCCAGATGGGACAGGGGGCGATGAGCAGTTCTTC. This chain is built from TRBV13 and TRBJ2-1; 12 bases in the middle match TRBD1. Including cysteine and phenylalanine, the CDR3 has 15 amino acids. Only the CDR3 region is kept as DNA, spanning 45 bases read in frame from base 1. The germline V gene encodes CDR1 PRHDT and CDR2 FYEKMQ (reference sequence). The germline V and J ends show losses of 5 bases and 8 bases respectively, and no gene match explains 7 bases of the junction.